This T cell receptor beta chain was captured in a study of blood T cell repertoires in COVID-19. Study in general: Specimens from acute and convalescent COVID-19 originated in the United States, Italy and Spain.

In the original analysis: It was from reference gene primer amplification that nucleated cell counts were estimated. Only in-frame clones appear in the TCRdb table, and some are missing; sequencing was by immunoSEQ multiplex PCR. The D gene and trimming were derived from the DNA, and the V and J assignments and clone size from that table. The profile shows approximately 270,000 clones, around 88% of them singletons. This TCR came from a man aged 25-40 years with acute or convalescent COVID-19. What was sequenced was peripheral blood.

CDR3 region: CASSLGTRNYTF. As DNA, the CDR3 is TGTGCCAGCAGCCTAGGAACCCGAAACTACACCTTC. This sequence joins TRBV28 and TRBJ1-2; D call uncertain. This CDR3 is 12 amino acids long. Germline CDR1 and CDR2: MDHEN and SYDVKM. With 6 bases removed from V and 10 bases from J, the gap between germline ends came to 15 bases.